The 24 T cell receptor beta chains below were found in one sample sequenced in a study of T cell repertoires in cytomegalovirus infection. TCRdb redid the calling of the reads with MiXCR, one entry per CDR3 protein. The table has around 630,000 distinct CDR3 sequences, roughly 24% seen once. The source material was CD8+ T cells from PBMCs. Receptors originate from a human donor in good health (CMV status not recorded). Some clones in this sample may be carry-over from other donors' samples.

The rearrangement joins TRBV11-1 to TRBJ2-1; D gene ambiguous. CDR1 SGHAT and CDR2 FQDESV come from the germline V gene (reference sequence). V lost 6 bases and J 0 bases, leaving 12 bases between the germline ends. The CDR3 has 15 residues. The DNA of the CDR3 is TGTGCCAGCAGTCGGTCGGCGAGCTCCTACAATGAGCAGTTCTTC. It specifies CASSRSASSYNEQFF.

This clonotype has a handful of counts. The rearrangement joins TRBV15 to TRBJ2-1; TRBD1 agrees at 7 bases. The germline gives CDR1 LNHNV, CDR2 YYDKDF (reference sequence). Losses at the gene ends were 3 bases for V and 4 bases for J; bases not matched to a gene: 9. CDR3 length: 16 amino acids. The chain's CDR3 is CATSSPDRLFYNEQFF. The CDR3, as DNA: TGTGCCACCAGCAGTCCGGACAGGCTCTTTTACAATGAGCAGTTCTTC.

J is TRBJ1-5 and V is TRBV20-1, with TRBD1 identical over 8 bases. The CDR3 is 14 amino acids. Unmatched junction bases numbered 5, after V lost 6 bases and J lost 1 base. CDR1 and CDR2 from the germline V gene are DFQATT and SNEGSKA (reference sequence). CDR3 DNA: TGCAGTGCCCCCCAGGGGGCGAGCAATCAGCCCCAGCATTTT. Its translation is CSAPQGASNQPQHF.

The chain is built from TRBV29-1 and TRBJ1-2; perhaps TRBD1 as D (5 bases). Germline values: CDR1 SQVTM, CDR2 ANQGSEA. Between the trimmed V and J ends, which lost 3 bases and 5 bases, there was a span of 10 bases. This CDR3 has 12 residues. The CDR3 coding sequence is TGCAGCGTTGATTCGACAGCGTATGGCTACACCTTC. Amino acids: CSVDSTAYGYTF.

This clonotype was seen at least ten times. CDR3 in DNA: TGTGCCAGCAGTTATAAGGGACAGGATATCTATGGCTACACCTTC. This translates into CASSYKGQDIYGYTF. The chain combines TRBV6-5 with TRBJ1-2; 8 bases agree with TRBD1. Looked up from germline, CDR1 is MNHEY and CDR2 is SVGAGI. V trimming: 3 bases; J trimming: 4 bases; junction bases outside the gene matches: 7. The CDR3 is made up of 15 amino acids.

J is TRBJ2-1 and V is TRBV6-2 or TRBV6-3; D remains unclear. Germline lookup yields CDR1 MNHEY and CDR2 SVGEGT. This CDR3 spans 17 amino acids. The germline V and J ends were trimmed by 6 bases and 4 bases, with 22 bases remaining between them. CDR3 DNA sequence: TGTGCCAGCAGCCCCACCGACTTCCCACTTAAATACAATGAGCAGTTCTTC. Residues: CASSPTDFPLKYNEQFF.

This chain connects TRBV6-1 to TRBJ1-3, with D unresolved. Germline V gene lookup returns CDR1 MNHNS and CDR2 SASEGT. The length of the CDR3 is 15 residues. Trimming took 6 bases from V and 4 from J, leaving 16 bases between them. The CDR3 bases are TGTGCCAGCAGCCAAGGGATGGGAGGGGGAAACACCATATATTTT. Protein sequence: CASSQGMGGGNTIYF.

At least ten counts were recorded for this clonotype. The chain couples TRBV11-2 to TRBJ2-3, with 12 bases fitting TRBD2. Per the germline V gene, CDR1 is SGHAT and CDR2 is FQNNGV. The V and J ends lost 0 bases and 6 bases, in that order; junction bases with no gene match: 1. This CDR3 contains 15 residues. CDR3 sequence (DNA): TGTGCCAGCAGCTTAGAGCTAGCGGGGGGGGATACGCAGTATTTT. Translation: CASSLELAGGDTQYF.

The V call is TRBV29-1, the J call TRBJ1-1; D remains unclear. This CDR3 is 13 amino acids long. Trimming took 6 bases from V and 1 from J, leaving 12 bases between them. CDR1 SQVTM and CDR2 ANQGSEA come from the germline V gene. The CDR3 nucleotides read TGCAGCGTGACGGCCGGGTCGAACACTGAAGCTTTCTTT. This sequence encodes CSVTAGSNTEAFF.

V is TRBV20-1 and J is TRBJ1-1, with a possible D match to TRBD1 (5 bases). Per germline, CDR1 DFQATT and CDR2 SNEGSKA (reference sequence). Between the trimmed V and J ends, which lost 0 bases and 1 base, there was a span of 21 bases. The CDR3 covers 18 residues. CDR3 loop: CSARDYRGGSAANTEAFF. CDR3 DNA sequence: TGCAGTGCTAGAGATTACCGGGGGGGTTCTGCGGCGAACACTGAAGCTTTCTTT.

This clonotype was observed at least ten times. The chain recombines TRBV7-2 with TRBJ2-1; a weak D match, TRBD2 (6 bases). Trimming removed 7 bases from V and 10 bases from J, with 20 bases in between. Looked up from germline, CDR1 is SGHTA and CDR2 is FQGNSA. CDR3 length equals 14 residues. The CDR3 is CASTGGRISWEQFF. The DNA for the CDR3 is TGTGCCAGCACCGGGGGTAGGATAAGTTGGGAGCAGTTCTTC.

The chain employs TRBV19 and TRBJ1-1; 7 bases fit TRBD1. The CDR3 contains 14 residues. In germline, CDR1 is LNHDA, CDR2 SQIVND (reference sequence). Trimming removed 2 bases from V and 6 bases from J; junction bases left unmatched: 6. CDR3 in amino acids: CASSITYRGSEAFF. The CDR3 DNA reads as TGTGCCAGTAGTATAACTTACAGGGGATCTGAAGCTTTCTTT. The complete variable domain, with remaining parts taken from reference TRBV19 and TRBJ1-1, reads DGGITQSPKYLFRKEGQNVTLSCEQNLNHDAMYWYRQDPGQGLRLIYYSQIVNDFQKGDIAEGYSVSREKKESFPLTVTSAQKNPTAFYLCASSITYRGSEAFFGQGTRLTVV.

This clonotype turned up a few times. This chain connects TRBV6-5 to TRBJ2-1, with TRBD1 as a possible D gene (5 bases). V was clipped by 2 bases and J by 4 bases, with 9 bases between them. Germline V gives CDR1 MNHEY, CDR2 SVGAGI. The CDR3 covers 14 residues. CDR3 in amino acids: CASSYVGLYNEQFF. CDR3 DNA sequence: TGTGCCAGCAGTTACGTGGGGCTGTACAATGAGCAGTTCTTC.

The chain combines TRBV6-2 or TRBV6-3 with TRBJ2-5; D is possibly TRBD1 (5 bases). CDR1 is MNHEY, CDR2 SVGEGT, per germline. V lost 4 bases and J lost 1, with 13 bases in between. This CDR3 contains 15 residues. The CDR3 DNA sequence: TGTGCCAGCAGTTCAGGGATTTACGTCCAAGAGACCCAGTACTTC. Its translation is CASSSGIYVQETQYF.

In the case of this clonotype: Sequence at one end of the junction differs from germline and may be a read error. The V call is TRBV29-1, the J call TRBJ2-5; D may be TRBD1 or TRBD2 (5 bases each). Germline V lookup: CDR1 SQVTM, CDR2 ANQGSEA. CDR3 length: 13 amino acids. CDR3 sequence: CSVEGERWETQYF. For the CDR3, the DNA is TGCAGCGTGGAAGGGGAGAGGTGGGAGACCCAGTACTTC. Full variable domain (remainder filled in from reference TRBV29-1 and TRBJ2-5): SAVISQKPSRDICQRGTSLTIQCQVDSQVTMMFWYRQQPGQSLTLIATANQGSEATYESGFVIDKFPISRPNLTFSTLTVSNMSPEDSSIYLCSVEGERWETQYFGPGTRLLVL.

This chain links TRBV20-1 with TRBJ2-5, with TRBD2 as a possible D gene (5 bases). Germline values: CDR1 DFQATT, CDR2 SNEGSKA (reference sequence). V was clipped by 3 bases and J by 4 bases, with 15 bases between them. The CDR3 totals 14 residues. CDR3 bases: TGCAGTGCTAGTGACGGGGTTCGGATAGAGACCCAGTACTTC. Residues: CSASDGVRIETQYF.

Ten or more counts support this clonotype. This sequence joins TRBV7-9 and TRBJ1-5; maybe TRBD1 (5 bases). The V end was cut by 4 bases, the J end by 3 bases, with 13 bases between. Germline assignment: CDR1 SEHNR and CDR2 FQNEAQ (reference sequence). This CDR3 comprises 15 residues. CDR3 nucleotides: TGTGCCAGCAGCTCCCGGGGGTGGCCCAATCAGCCCCAGCATTTT. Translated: CASSSRGWPNQPQHF.

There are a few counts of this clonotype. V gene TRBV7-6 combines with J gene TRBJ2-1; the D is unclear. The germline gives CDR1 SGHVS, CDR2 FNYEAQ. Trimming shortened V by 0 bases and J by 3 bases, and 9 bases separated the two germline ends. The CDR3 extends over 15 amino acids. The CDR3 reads CASSLARGVYNEQFF. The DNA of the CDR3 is TGTGCCAGCAGCTTAGCCAGAGGTGTCTACAATGAGCAGTTCTTC.

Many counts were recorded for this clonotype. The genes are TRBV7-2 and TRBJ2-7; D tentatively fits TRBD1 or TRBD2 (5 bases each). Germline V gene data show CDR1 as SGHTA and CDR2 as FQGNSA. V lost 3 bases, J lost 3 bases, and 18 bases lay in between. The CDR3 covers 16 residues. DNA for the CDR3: TGTGCCAGCAGCTTCGGGGCGGGTCTGGGCCGCTACGAGCAGTACTTC. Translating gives CASSFGAGLGRYEQYF.

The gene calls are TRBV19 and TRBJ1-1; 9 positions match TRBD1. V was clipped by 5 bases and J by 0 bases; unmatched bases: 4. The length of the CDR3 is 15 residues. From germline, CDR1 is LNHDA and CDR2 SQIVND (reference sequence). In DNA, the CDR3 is TGTGCCAGTAGTTTCGGACAGGGGATGAACACTGAAGCTTTCTTT. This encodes CASSFGQGMNTEAFF.

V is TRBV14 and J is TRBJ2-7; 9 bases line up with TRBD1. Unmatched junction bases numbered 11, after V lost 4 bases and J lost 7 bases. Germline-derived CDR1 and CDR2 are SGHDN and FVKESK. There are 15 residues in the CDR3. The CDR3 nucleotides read TGTGCCAGCAGCCGCGGACAGGGGCCCAGAGTTGAGCAGTACTTC. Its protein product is CASSRGQGPRVEQYF.

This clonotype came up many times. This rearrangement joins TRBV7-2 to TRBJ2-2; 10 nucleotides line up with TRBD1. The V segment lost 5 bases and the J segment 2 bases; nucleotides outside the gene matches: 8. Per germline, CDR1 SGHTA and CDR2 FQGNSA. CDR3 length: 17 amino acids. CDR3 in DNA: TGTGCCAGCAGCCAGACAGGGGGCGCGTTTAACACCGGGGAGCTGTTTTTT. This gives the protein CASSQTGGAFNTGELFF.

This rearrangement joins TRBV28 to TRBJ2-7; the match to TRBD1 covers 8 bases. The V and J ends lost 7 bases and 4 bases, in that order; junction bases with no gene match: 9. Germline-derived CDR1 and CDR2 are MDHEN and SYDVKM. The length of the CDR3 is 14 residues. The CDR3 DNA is TGTGCCAGCACCTCCGGGACAGGCCTATACGAGCAGTACGTC. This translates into CASTSGTGLYEQYV.

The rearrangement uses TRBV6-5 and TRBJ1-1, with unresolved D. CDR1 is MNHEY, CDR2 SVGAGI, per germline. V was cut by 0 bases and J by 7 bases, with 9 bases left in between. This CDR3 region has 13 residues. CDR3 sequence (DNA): TGTGCCAGCAGTTACTCGGGGTATGTTGAAGCTTTCTTT. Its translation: CASSYSGYVEAFF.